This TCR beta chain was sequenced in a study of OX40 agonist ivuxolimab in advanced cancers. Study in general: Patients undergoing dose escalation presented with hepatocellular carcinoma, melanoma, renal cell or head and neck cancer. A male proportion of around 86% was recorded, with mean age about 62 years and range roughly 20 to 85. Whole-study findings and limits: CD4+ and CD8+ blood T cells expanded clonally by week 6 at 0.1 to 3.0 mg/kg.

Details on this clone: Its antigen is unidentified.

V was trimmed by 4 bases and J by 4 bases, leaving 12 bases between them. The CDR3 spans 14 residues. The germline V gene has CDR1 SGHRS and CDR2 YFSETQ. Sequencing used immunoSEQ multiplex PCR; TCRdb keeps in-frame clones, though not all of them. The top ten clones hold 2.6% of a sample with tens of thousands of clones, 75% to 95% of them seen once. This material consisted of CD4+ or CD8+ T cells sorted from blood, taken in a trial of the OX40 agonist ivuxolimab. This TCR was recovered from an adult with an advanced solid tumor such as melanoma, head and neck, liver or kidney cancer. The V and J genes are TRBV5-1 and TRBJ2-1; D gene unclear. CDR3 loop: CASSTRGNYNEQFF. The CDR3 nucleotides are TGCGCCAGCAGCACAAGAGGCAATTACAATGAGCAGTTCTTC.